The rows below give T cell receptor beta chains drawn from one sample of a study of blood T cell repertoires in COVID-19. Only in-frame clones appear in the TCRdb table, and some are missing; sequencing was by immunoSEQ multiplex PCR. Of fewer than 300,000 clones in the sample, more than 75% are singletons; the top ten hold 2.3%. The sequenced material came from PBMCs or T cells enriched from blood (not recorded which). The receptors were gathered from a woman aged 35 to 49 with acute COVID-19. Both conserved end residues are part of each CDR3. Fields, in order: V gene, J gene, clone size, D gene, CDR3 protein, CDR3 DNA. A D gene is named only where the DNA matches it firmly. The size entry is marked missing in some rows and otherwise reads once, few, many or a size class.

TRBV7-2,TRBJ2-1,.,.,CASSLVPLLSYNEQFF,TGTGCCAGCAGCTTAGTGCCGCTACTCTCCTACAATGAGCAGTTCTTC
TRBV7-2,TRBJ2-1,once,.,CASSLRRRQSHSYNEQFF,TGTGCCAGCAGCTTGCGCAGGCGCCAATCTCACTCCTACAATGAGCAGTTCTTC
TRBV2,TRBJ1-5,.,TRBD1,CASGTGVGAVRPQHF,TGTGCCAGCGGAACAGGGGTCGGCGCAGTTCGGCCCCAGCATTTT
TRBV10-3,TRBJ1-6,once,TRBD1,CAISGTGEESRPLHF,TGTGCCATCAGTGGGACAGGGGAGGAGTCCAGACCCCTCCACTTT
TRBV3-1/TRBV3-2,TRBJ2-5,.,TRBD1,CASSQKQGVGKTQYF,TGTGCCAGCAGCCAGAAACAGGGGGTGGGTAAGACCCAGTACTTC
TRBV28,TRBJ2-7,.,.,CASSLEGAAHYEQYF,TGTGCCAGCAGTTTAGAGGGAGCAGCCCACTACGAGCAGTACTTC
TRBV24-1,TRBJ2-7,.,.,CATADTHYEQYF,TGTGCCACCGCGGACACCCACTACGAGCAGTACTTC
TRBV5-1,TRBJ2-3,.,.,CASSWTTGVGTDTQYF,TGCGCCAGCAGCTGGACTACAGGGGTTGGCACAGATACGCAGTATTTT
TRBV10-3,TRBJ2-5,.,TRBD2,CAISDPVVTSGGGETQYF,TGTGCCATCAGTGACCCCGTGGTGACTAGCGGGGGGGGAGAGACCCAGTACTTC
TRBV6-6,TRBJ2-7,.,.,CASSYSVGGGYEQYF,TGTGCCAGCAGTTACTCGGTAGGGGGGGGCTACGAGCAGTACTTC
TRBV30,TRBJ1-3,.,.,CAWSVSFSGNTIYF,TGTGCCTGGAGTGTCTCTTTCTCTGGAAACACCATATATTTT
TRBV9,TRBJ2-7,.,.,CASSPRGIGRTYEQYF,TGTGCCAGCAGCCCTCGGGGGATAGGAAGGACCTACGAGCAGTACTTC